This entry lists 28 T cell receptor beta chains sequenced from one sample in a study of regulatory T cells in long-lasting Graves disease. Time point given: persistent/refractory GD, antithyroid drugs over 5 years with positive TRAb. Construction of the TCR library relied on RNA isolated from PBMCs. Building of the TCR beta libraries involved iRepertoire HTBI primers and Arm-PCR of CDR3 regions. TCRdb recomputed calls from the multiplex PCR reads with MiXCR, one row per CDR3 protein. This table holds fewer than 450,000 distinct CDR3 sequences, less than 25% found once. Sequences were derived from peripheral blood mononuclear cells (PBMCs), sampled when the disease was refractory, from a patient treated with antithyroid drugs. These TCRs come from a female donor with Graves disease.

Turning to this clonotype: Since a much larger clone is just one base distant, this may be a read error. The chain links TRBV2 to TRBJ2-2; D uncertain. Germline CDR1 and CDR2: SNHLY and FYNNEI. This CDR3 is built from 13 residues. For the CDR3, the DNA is TGTGTCAGCTCCGATTTAGGAACCGGGGAGCTGTTTTTT. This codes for CVSSDLGTGELFF.

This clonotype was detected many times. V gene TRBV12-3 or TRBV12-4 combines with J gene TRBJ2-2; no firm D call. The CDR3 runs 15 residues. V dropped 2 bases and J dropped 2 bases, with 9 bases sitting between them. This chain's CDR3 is CASSLWRRNTGELFF. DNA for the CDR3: TGTGCCAGCAGTTTATGGCGGCGAAACACCGGGGAGCTGTTTTTT.

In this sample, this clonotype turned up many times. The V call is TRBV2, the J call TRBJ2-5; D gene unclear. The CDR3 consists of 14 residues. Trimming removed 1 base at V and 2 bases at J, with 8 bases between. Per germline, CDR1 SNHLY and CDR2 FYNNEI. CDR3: CASSEGLQQETQYF. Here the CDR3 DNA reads TGTGCCAGCAGTGAAGGTTTACAGCAAGAGACCCAGTACTTC.

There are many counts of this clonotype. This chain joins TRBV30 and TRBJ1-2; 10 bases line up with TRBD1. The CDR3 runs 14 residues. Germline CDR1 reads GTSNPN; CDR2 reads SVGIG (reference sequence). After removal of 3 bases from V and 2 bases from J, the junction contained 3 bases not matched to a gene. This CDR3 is CAWRGQGFNYGYTF. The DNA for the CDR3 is TGTGCCTGGAGGGGACAGGGGTTCAACTATGGCTACACCTTC.

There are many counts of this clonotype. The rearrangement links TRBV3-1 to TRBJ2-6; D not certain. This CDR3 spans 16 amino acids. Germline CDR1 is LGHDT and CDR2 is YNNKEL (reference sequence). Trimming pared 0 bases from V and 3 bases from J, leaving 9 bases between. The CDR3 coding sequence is TGTGCCAGCAGCCAAGATCCCCCGGGTGGGGCCAACGTCCTGACTTTC. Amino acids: CASSQDPPGGANVLTF.

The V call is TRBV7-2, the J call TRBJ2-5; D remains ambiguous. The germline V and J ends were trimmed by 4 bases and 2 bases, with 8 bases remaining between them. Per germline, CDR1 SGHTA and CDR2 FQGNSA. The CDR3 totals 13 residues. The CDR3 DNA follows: TGTGCCAGCAGCTACTACGTACAAGAGACCCAGTACTTC. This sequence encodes CASSYYVQETQYF.

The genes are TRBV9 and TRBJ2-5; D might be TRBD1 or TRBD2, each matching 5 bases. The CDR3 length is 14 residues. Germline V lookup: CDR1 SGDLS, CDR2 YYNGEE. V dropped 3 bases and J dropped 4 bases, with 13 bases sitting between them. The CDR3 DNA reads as TGTGCCAGCAGCGCGCAGGGAGTGGTAGAGACCCAGTACTTC. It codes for CASSAQGVVETQYF.

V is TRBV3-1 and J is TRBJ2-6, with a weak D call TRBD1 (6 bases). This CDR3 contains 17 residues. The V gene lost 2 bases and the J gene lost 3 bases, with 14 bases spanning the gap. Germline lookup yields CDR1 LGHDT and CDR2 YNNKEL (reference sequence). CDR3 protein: CASSQFTGSFGANVLTF. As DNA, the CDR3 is TGTGCCAGCAGCCAATTTACAGGGAGCTTTGGGGCCAACGTCCTGACTTTC.

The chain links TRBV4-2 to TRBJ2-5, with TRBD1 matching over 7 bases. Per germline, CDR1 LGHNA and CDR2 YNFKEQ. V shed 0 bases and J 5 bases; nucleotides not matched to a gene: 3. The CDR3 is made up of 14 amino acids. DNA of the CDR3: TGTGCCAGCAGCCAAGATGACAGGGCGGAGACCCAGTACTTC. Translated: CASSQDDRAETQYF.

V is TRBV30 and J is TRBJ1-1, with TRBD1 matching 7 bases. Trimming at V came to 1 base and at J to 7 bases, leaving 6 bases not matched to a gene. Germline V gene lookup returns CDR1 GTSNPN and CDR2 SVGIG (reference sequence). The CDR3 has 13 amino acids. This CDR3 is CAWSGETGREAFF. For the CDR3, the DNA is TGTGCCTGGAGTGGGGAGACAGGGCGTGAAGCTTTCTTT. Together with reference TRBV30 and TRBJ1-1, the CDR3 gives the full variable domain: SQTIHQWPATLVQPVGSPLSLECTVEGTSNPNLYWYRQAAGRGLQLLFYSVGIGQISSEVPQNLSASRPQDRQFILSSKKLLLSDSGFYLCAWSGETGREAFFGQGTRLTVV.

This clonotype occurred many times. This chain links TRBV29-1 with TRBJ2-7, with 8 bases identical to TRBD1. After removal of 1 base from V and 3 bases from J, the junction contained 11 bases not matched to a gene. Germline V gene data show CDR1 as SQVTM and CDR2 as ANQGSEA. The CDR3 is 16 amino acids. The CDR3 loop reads CSVEVGGQGRIYEQYF. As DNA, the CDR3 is TGCAGCGTTGAAGTCGGCGGACAGGGCCGGATCTACGAGCAGTACTTC.

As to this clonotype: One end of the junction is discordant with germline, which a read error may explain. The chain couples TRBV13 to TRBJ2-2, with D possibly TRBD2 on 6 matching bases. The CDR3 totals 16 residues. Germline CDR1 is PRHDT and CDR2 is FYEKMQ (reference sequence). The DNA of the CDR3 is TGTGCCAGCAGCTTCGACCTAAATGTTCGATCGGGGGAGCTGTCTTTT. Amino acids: CASSFDLNVRSGELSF.

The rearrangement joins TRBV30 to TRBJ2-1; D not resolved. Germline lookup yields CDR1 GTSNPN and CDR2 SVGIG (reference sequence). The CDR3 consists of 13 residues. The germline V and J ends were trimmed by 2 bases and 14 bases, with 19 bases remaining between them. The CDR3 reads CAWSFEPGPRKFF. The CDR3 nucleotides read TGTGCCTGGAGTTTCGAGCCCGGGCCAAGGAAGTTCTTC.

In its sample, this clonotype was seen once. CDR3 bases: TGCAGTGCTTTCCCGGCAGGCAGCTCTGGAAACACCATATATTTT. Translated, it gives CSAFPAGSSGNTIYF. The chain carries TRBV20-1 and TRBJ1-3; no firm D call. V lost 5 bases to trimming and J lost 0 bases, with 14 bases between them. CDR1 and CDR2 (germline): DFQATT, SNEGSKA (reference sequence). CDR3 length equals 15 residues.

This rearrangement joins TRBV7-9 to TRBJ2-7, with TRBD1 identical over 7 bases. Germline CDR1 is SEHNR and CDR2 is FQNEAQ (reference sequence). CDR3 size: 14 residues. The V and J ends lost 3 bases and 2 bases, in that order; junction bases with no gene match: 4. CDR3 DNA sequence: TGTGCCAGCAGCTTGTGGGACAGCCCCTACGAGCAGTACTTC. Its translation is CASSLWDSPYEQYF.

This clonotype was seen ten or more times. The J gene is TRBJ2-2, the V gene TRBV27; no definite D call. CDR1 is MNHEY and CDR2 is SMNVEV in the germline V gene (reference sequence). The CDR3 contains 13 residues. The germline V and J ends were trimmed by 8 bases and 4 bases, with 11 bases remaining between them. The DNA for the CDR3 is TGTGCCAGCCATTCCCTACCCACCGGGGAGCTGTTTTTT. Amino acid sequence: CASHSLPTGELFF.

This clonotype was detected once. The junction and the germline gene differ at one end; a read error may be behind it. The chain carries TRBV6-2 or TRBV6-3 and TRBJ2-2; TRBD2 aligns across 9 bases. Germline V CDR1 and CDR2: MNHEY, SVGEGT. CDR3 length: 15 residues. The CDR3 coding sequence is TGTGCCAGCAGTGGGAGACTAGCGGCAACCGGGGAGCTGCTTTTT. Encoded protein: CASSGRLAATGELLF.

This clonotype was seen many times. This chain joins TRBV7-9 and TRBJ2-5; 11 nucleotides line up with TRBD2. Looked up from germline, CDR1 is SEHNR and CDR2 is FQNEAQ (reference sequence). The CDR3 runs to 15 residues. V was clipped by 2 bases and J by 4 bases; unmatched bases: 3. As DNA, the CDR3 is TGTGCCAGCAGCTTACGCCTAGCGGGAGGAGAGACCCAGTACTTC. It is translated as CASSLRLAGGETQYF.

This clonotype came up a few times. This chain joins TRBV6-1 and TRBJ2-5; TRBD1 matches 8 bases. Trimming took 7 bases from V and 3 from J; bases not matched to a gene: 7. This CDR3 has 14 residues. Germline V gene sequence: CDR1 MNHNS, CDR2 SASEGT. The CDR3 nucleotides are TGTGCCAGCACCGACAGGGGCAGCAAAGAGACCCAGTACTTC. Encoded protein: CASTDRGSKETQYF.

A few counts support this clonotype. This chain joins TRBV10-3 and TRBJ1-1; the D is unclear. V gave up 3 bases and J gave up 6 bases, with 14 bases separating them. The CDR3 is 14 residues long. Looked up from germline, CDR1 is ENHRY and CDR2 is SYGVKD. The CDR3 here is CAISDPPLGSEAFF. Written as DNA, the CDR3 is TGTGCCATCAGTGATCCGCCCCTGGGGTCTGAAGCTTTCTTT.

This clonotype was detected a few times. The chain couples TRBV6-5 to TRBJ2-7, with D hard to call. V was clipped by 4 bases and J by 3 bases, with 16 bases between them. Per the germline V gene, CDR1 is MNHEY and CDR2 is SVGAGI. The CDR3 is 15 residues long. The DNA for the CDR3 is TGTGCCAGCAGTTTCGGACCGCCCAACAGCTACGAGCAGTACTTC. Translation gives CASSFGPPNSYEQYF.

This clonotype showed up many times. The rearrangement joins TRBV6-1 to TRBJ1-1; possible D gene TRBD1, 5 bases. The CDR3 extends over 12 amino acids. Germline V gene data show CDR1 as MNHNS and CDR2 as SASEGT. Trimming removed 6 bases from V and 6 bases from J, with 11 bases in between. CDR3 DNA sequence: TGTGCCAGCAGAACAGGTTCCTCTGAAGCTTTCTTT. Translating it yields CASRTGSSEAFF.

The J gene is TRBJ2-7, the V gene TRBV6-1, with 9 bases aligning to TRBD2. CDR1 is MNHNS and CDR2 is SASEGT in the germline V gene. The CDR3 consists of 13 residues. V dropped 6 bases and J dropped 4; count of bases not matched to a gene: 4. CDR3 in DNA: TGTGCCAGCAGGCTAGCGGGACAATACGAGCAGTACTTC. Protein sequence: CASRLAGQYEQYF.

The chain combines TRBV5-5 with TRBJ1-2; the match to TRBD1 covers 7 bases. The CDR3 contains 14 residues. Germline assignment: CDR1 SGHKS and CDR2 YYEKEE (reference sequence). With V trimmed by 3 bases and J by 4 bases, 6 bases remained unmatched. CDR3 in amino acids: CASSSTTGTYGYTF. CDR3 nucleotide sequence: TGTGCCAGCAGCTCGACGACAGGGACCTATGGCTACACCTTC.

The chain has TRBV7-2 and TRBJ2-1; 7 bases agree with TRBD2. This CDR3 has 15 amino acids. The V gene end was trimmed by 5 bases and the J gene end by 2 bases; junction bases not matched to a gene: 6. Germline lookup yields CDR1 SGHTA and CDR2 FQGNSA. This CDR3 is CASSLLADPYNEQFF. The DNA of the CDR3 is TGTGCCAGCAGCCTCCTAGCGGATCCCTACAATGAGCAGTTCTTC.

The CDR3 here is CASGASSSYNEQFF. CDR3 DNA: TGTGCCAGCGGGGCGTCGAGCTCCTACAATGAGCAGTTCTTC. The chain carries TRBV6-1 and TRBJ2-1; possible D gene TRBD1, 5 bases. Germline V gives CDR1 MNHNS, CDR2 SASEGT. The V and J ends lost 8 bases and 0 bases respectively, with 11 bases between them. This CDR3 has 14 residues.

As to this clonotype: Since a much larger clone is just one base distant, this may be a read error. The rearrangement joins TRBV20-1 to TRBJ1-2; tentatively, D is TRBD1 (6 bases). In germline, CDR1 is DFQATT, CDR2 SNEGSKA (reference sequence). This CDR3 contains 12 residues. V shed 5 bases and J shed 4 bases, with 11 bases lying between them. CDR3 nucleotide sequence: TGCAGTGCTGGAGGGGGGAGCTATGGCTACACCTTC. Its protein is CSAGGGSYGYTF.

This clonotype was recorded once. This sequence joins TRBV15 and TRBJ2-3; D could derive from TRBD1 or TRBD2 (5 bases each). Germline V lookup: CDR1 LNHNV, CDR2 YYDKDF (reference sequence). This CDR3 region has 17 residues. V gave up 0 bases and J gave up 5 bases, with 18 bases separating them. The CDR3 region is CATSRDQGRGSQDTQYF. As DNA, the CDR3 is TGTGCCACCAGCAGAGATCAGGGTCGGGGAAGTCAAGATACGCAGTATTTT.